This T cell receptor (beta chain) was documented in a study of cytomegalovirus exposure and HLA in healthy donors. The germline V gene encodes CDR1 SNHLY and CDR2 FYNNEI. The V end lost 5 bases, the J end lost 1 base, and 11 bases lay between the germline ends. The CDR3 spans 14 residues. A multiplex PCR was run with 60 Vbeta primers and 13 Jbeta primers. Some clones are missing from TCRdb's copy, which holds only in-frame ones; the method was immunoSEQ multiplex PCR. The sample includes approximately 170,000 clones, approximately 81% seen only once; the top ten take 1% to 1.5%. The TCR was taken from a man between 50 and 59 years old in good health and CMV-seropositive. The chain recombines TRBV2 with TRBJ2-5; a weak D match, TRBD1 (6 bases). What was sequenced was PBMCs. This chain's CDR3 is CASSQTGSQETQYF. The CDR3 DNA follows: TGTGCCAGCAGTCAGACAGGCTCCCAAGAGACCCAGTACTTC.